One sample yielded the 30 T cell receptor beta chains listed below, sequenced in a study of blood T cell repertoires in COVID-19. The protocol was immunoSEQ multiplex PCR, while the TCRdb copy is restricted to in-frame clones and leaves out a portion. This sample has 180,000 or so clones, with more than 85% found just once. Source material: PBMCs or T cells enriched from blood (not recorded which). Receptors were obtained from a human donor with acute COVID-19. The donor label of this sample is uncertain.

This clone was observed once. The V gene is TRBV7-2, the J gene TRBJ2-7; 7 nucleotides line up with TRBD1. Losses at the gene ends were 5 bases for V and 4 bases for J; bases not matched to a gene: 11. Germline V CDR1 and CDR2: SGHTA, FQGNSA. The CDR3 spans 15 residues. The CDR3 protein is CASSLHGQAQYEQYF. The DNA for the CDR3 is TGTGCCAGCAGCCTCCATGGACAGGCCCAATACGAGCAGTACTTC. The whole variable domain, remainder taken from reference TRBV7-2 and TRBJ2-7, is GAGVSQSPSNKVTEKGKDVELRCDPISGHTALYWYRQSLGQGLEFLIYFQGNSAPDKSGLPSDRFSAERTGGSVSTLTIQRTQQEDSAVYLCASSLHGQAQYEQYFGPGTRLTVT.

This clone was picked up a small number of times. This chain joins TRBV27 and TRBJ1-5; 7 bases map to TRBD1. The trim removed 7 bases at V and 0 bases at J, leaving 9 bases unmatched. CDR1 is MNHEY and CDR2 is SMNVEV in the germline V gene (reference sequence). This CDR3 is 16 amino acids long. DNA of the CDR3: TGTGCCAGCAACCCGACCGGGACAGATAGCAATCAGCCCCAGCATTTT. Its protein is CASNPTGTDSNQPQHF.

V gene TRBV9 combines with J gene TRBJ1-4, with D maybe TRBD1 (6 bases). CDR1 SGDLS and CDR2 YYNGEE come from the germline V gene. The CDR3 runs to 13 residues. Trimming shortened V by 7 bases and J by 5 bases, and 12 bases separated the two germline ends. CDR3: CASGGHENEKLFF. The CDR3 nucleotides are TGTGCCAGCGGGGGACACGAGAATGAAAAACTGTTTTTT.

This rearrangement joins TRBV19 to TRBJ2-1, with 7 bases that match TRBD2. V shed 5 bases and J 5 bases; nucleotides not matched to a gene: 12. Germline V gene sequence: CDR1 LNHDA, CDR2 SQIVND (reference sequence). This CDR3 has 16 amino acids. The CDR3, as DNA: TGTGCCAGTAGTGCCGCCTCGGGGGGTGCCCACAATGAGCAGTTCTTC. Translating gives CASSAASGGAHNEQFF. The full variable domain, in which reference TRBV19 and TRBJ2-1 provide the parts outside the CDR3, is DGGITQSPKYLFRKEGQNVTLSCEQNLNHDAMYWYRQDPGQGLRLIYYSQIVNDFQKGDIAEGYSVSREKKESFPLTVTSAQKNPTAFYLCASSAASGGAHNEQFFGPGTRLTVL.

This rearrangement joins TRBV23-1 to TRBJ1-6, with 7 nucleotides matching TRBD1. TRBV23-1 is filed as an ORF, its function uncertain. V shed 8 bases, J shed 0 bases, and the junction held 16 bases outside the gene matches. The CDR3 totals 19 residues. Here the CDR3 reads CASHRAKGARSSYNSPLHF. The CDR3, as DNA: TGCGCCAGCCACAGGGCCAAGGGGGCGCGGAGCTCCTATAATTCACCCCTCCACTTT.

The rearrangement links TRBV9 to TRBJ2-1; 9 bases are a match to TRBD2. In germline, CDR1 is SGDLS, CDR2 YYNGEE. CDR3 length: 17 amino acids. J was trimmed by 8 bases and V by 4 bases; bases with no gene match: 16. CDR3 nucleotide sequence: TGTGCCAGCAGCCTAAGAAACAGGGAGCGGGGGGTCGATGAGCAGTTCTTC. Translated: CASSLRNRERGVDEQFF.

This chain links TRBV12-3 or TRBV12-4 with TRBJ2-5, with unresolved D. This CDR3 has 13 amino acids. Trimming pared 7 bases from V and 0 bases from J, leaving 9 bases between. CDR3 loop: CASTPRDQETQYF. The CDR3 nucleotides are TGTGCCAGCACCCCACGAGACCAAGAGACCCAGTACTTC.

V is TRBV5-1 and J is TRBJ1-1, with a weak D call TRBD1 (5 bases). With 0 bases removed from V and 4 bases from J, the gap between germline ends came to 13 bases. The germline CDR1 and CDR2 sequences are SGHRS and YFSETQ. The CDR3 has 15 residues. CDR3 sequence reads: CASSLEEGRGTEAFF. DNA for the CDR3: TGCGCCAGCAGCTTGGAGGAGGGTAGGGGCACTGAAGCTTTCTTT.

V is TRBV4-1 and J is TRBJ2-5, with TRBD2 identical over 10 bases. There are 16 residues in the CDR3. V lost 1 base and J lost 2; bases outside the gene matches: 4. Germline lookup yields CDR1 MGHRA and CDR2 YSYEKL. The CDR3 here is CASSQAKLAGQETQYF. The DNA for the CDR3 is TGCGCCAGCAGCCAAGCCAAACTAGCGGGGCAAGAGACCCAGTACTTC.

The V call is TRBV9, the J call TRBJ2-5; 13 bases map to TRBD2. V shed 0 bases, J shed 4 bases, and the junction held 0 bases outside the gene matches. Germline V gene lookup returns CDR1 SGDLS and CDR2 YYNGEE. CDR3 size: 15 residues. The CDR3 here is CASSVGLAGGETQYF. The CDR3, as DNA: TGTGCCAGCAGCGTAGGACTAGCGGGGGGAGAGACCCAGTACTTC.

The V gene is TRBV7-9, the J gene TRBJ2-7, with 10 bases that match TRBD2. Trimming took 5 bases from V and 3 from J; bases not matched to a gene: 4. The CDR3 is made up of 14 amino acids. Germline V gives CDR1 SEHNR, CDR2 FQNEAQ (reference sequence). The CDR3 here is CASSPSSGGYEQYF. The CDR3 DNA reads as TGTGCCAGCAGCCCTTCTAGCGGGGGCTACGAGCAGTACTTC.

The chain joins TRBV10-3 to TRBJ2-1; TRBD1 agrees at 8 bases. The CDR3 contains 14 residues. The V gene's germline CDR1 is ENHRY and CDR2 SYGVKD. Trimming cost V 3 bases and J 8 bases; bases outside gene matches: 6. CDR3 loop: CAISDPQGAYEQFF. The CDR3 coding sequence is TGTGCCATCAGTGATCCCCAGGGGGCCTATGAGCAGTTCTTC.

This chain links TRBV5-6 with TRBJ2-7; possible D gene TRBD2, 6 bases. Trimming took 1 base from V and 0 from J, leaving 20 bases between them. Per germline, CDR1 SGHDT and CDR2 YYEEEE. This CDR3 contains 18 residues. Here the CDR3 DNA reads TGTGCCAGCAGCTTGTGGGCGACCGGAGGGATCGACTCCTACGAGCAGTACTTC. It encodes CASSLWATGGIDSYEQYF.

This clone appeared a few times. The chain carries TRBV7-9 and TRBJ1-6; TRBD1 matches 9 bases. With 6 bases clipped from V and 6 bases from J, the junction kept 6 bases outside the gene matches. CDR1 and CDR2 from the germline V gene are SEHNR and FQNEAQ (reference sequence). The CDR3 covers 15 residues. The chain's CDR3 is CASREGTGRNSPLHF. CDR3 coding DNA: TGTGCCAGCAGAGAGGGGACAGGGCGTAATTCACCCCTCCACTTT.

This chain uses TRBV5-4 with TRBJ1-2; perhaps TRBD1 as D (5 bases). Per germline, CDR1 SGHNT and CDR2 YYREEE (reference sequence). Trimming took 1 base from V and 1 from J, leaving 11 bases between them. The CDR3 totals 15 residues. The CDR3 bases are TGTGCCAGCAGCTTGTGGCCGCAGGGTAACTATGGCTACACCTTC. It specifies CASSLWPQGNYGYTF.

The chain uses TRBV6-5 and TRBJ1-1; TRBD1 matches 11 bases. Looked up from germline, CDR1 is MNHEY and CDR2 is SVGAGI. The CDR3 has 13 residues. V lost 6 bases and J lost 8; bases outside the gene matches: 5. CDR3 sequence: CASSGQGASEAFF. The CDR3, as DNA: TGTGCCAGCAGCGGACAGGGGGCATCAGAAGCTTTCTTT.

The genes are TRBV24-1 and TRBJ2-7; 7 nucleotides line up with TRBD1. The germline gives CDR1 KGHDR, CDR2 SFDVKD. The ends lost 4 bases at V and 0 bases at J; junction bases unmatched: 8. This CDR3 has 16 residues. The CDR3 protein is CATSEGGQIGSYEQYF. The CDR3 region has the DNA TGTGCCACCAGTGAAGGGGGACAGATCGGCTCCTACGAGCAGTACTTC.

CDR3 loop: CASSQGPTSGANHEQYF. CDR3 sequence (DNA): TGCGCCAGCAGCCAAGGCCCGACTAGCGGGGCGAACCACGAGCAGTACTTC. The rearrangement uses TRBV4-3 and TRBJ2-7; 11 nucleotides line up with TRBD2. This CDR3 contains 17 residues. V shed 1 base and J 5 bases; nucleotides not matched to a gene: 10. Germline assignment: CDR1 LGHNA and CDR2 YSLEER.

In the case of this clone: At the DNA level, this CDR3 is encoded by other sequences in the same sample as well. The chain carries TRBV19 and TRBJ1-5; D may be TRBD1 (6 bases). From germline, CDR1 is LNHDA and CDR2 SQIVND (reference sequence). Trimming stripped 3 bases from V and 1 base from J, with 10 bases between. The CDR3 is 15 residues long. The CDR3 region is CASSMGQGSNQPQHF. The CDR3 nucleotides read TGTGCCAGTAGTATGGGGCAGGGGAGCAATCAGCCCCAGCATTTT.

The V call is TRBV12-5, the J call TRBJ1-2, with D unresolved. Germline V gene data show CDR1 as LGHNT and CDR2 as FRNRAP. Trimming removed 3 bases from V and 4 bases from J, with 18 bases in between. CDR3 length: 16 amino acids. This chain's CDR3 is CASGLFLNPGSYGYTF. DNA for the CDR3: TGTGCTAGTGGTTTATTCTTAAATCCGGGTTCCTATGGCTACACCTTC.

The chain links TRBV19 to TRBJ1-2; 8 nucleotides align to TRBD1. The CDR3 totals 14 residues. CDR1 LNHDA and CDR2 SQIVND come from the germline V gene (reference sequence). V gave up 5 bases and J gave up 5 bases; unmatched junction bases: 7. Here the CDR3 DNA reads TGTGCCAGTAGTCCCGACAGGGGAAGGTATGGCTACACCTTC. Translated, it gives CASSPDRGRYGYTF.

The rearrangement joins TRBV11-2 to TRBJ1-6, with D perhaps matching TRBD1 (6 bases). CDR1 and CDR2 from the germline V gene are SGHAT and FQNNGV. Trimming pared 5 bases from V and 7 bases from J, leaving 15 bases between. The CDR3 spans 15 residues. The CDR3 protein is CASSGDRTANSPLHF. CDR3 nucleotide sequence: TGTGCCAGCAGCGGAGATAGGACAGCCAATTCACCCCTCCACTTT.

The sample holds a few counts of this clone. CDR3 in amino acids: CSVPNVGQGSGYTF. The CDR3 nucleotides read TGCAGCGTCCCCAATGTAGGGCAGGGGAGCGGCTACACCTTC. The V and J genes are TRBV29-1 and TRBJ1-2; D perhaps matches TRBD1 (6 bases). The germline V gene has CDR1 SQVTM and CDR2 ANQGSEA. This CDR3 is built from 14 residues. Trimming stripped 6 bases from V and 8 bases from J, with 22 bases between.

The chain uses TRBV7-2 and TRBJ1-6; D not certain. CDR3 length equals 16 residues. Deletions cut 2 bases from V and 5 bases from J, with 13 bases between. CDR1 is SGHTA and CDR2 is FQGNSA in the germline V gene. The CDR3 loop is CASSLYPWRDNSPLHF. CDR3 sequence (DNA): TGTGCCAGCAGCTTATACCCCTGGCGGGATAATTCACCCCTCCACTTT.

The V and J genes are TRBV19 and TRBJ2-5; TRBD2 agrees at 9 bases. Looked up from germline, CDR1 is LNHDA and CDR2 is SQIVND (reference sequence). This CDR3 has 14 residues. Unmatched junction bases numbered 11, after V lost 11 bases and J lost 4 bases. Written as DNA, the CDR3 is TGTGCCGCCAGTAAAGGGACTAGCCCAGAGACCCAGTACTTC. This translates into CAASKGTSPETQYF.

This clone was detected only once. V and J are TRBV19 and TRBJ1-3; TRBD1 might be the D (5 bases). Germline V gene data show CDR1 as LNHDA and CDR2 as SQIVND (reference sequence). Trimming cost V 3 bases and J 7 bases, with 16 bases left between them. This CDR3 is 15 amino acids long. The CDR3 DNA follows: TGTGCCAGTAGTATGGCGGGGGATGCGGGGAACACCATATATTTT. Translation gives CASSMAGDAGNTIYF.

This sequence joins TRBV6-5 and TRBJ1-5, with D perhaps TRBD1 (6 bases). The V end lost 0 bases, the J end lost 7 bases, and 10 bases lay between the germline ends. The CDR3 totals 14 residues. Germline loops: CDR1 MNHEY, CDR2 SVGAGI. The CDR3 DNA reads TGTGCCAGCAGTTACTCGAGGGGGACCCAGCCCCAGCATTTT. Its translation is CASSYSRGTQPQHF.

The chain combines TRBV7-6 with TRBJ2-5; 10 bases match TRBD1. This CDR3 is built from 15 residues. From germline, CDR1 is SGHVS and CDR2 FNYEAQ. J gave up 5 bases and V 5 bases, and 8 bases lay outside the gene matches. CDR3: CASSPGQGVGETQYF. CDR3 in DNA: TGTGCCAGCAGCCCCGGACAGGGGGTGGGGGAGACCCAGTACTTC.

The rearrangement joins TRBV5-1 to TRBJ2-2, with TRBD1 as a possible D gene (5 bases). The CDR3 contains 16 residues. V was cut by 4 bases and J by 1 base, with 14 bases left in between. Germline assignment: CDR1 SGHRS and CDR2 YFSETQ. The CDR3 loop is CASSILVDRNTGELFF. The CDR3 DNA sequence: TGCGCCAGCAGCATTCTCGTTGACAGGAACACCGGGGAGCTGTTTTTT. Together with reference TRBV5-1 and TRBJ2-2, the CDR3 gives the full variable domain: KAGVTQTPRYLIKTRGQQVTLSCSPISGHRSVSWYQQTPGQGLQFLFEYFSETQRNKGNFPGRFSGRQFSNSRSEMNVSTLELGDSALYLCASSILVDRNTGELFFGEGSRLTVL.

The V gene is TRBV6-5, the J gene TRBJ2-7; D unresolved. Trimming pared 0 bases from V and 0 bases from J, leaving 9 bases between. Germline V lookup: CDR1 MNHEY, CDR2 SVGAGI. The CDR3 runs 15 residues. The CDR3 protein is CASSYSHTSSYEQYF. CDR3 bases: TGTGCCAGCAGTTACTCTCACACCAGCTCCTACGAGCAGTACTTC.